The clone carrying this T cell receptor (beta chain) was seen just once. Germline loops: CDR1 SGHKS, CDR2 YYEKEE (reference sequence). V lost 4 bases and J lost 6, with 17 bases in between. The CDR3 covers 14 residues. This record comes from a study of Graves' ophthalmopathy and Graves' hyperthyroidism. The TCR beta CDR3 regions underwent amplification from RNA transcripts. RT-PCR with HTBI primers came first, then second-round multiplex PCR. TCRdb independently ran MiXCR on the multiplex PCR reads; one entry per CDR3 protein. The table has 200,000 to 300,000 distinct CDR3 sequences, 40% to 50% seen once.

The chain uses TRBV5-5 and TRBJ2-7; the D gene is possibly TRBD2 (5 bases). Sequencing input: peripheral blood. The clonotype originates from an adult man with Graves' ophthalmopathy. CDR3 DNA sequence: TGTGCCAGCAGCGACGGACTCTCTCCCGGCGAGCAGTACTTC. Protein product: CASSDGLSPGEQYF. Full variable domain (outside the CDR3, taken from reference TRBV5-5 and TRBJ2-7): DAGVTQSPTHLIKTRGQQVTLRCSPISGHKSVSWYQQVLGQGPQFIFQYYEKEERGRGNFPDRFSARQFPNYSSELNVNALLLGDSALYLCASSDGLSPGEQYFGPGTRLTVT.